The 9 T cell receptor beta chains listed next were all sequenced from one sample in a study of CD8+CD57+ T cells in acquired aplastic anemia. Profiling that covered TCR beta VDJ and CDR3 relied on genomic DNA as its template. TCRdb recomputed calls from the reads with MiXCR, one row per CDR3 protein. The sample yields 400,000 to 450,000 distinct CDR3 sequences, 55% to 70% seen once. What was sequenced was sorted CD4+, CD8+, or CD8+CD57+ T cells (not recorded which) from PBMCs. The receptor source for this set is a human donor in good health, serving as a control.

This clonotype was counted ten times or more. V gene TRBV4-2 combines with J gene TRBJ1-2; TRBD1 matches at 7 bases. CDR1 is LGHNA, CDR2 YNFKEQ, per germline. The V gene end was trimmed by 4 bases and the J gene end by 0 bases; junction bases not matched to a gene: 14. The CDR3 covers 18 residues. The CDR3, as DNA: TGTGCCAGCAGCCGCCCGCCTGGGCAGGGGGGACCTAACTATGGCTACACCTTC. Its protein product is CASSRPPGQGGPNYGYTF.

To note about this clonotype: Being one base from a much bigger clone, this may be a read error. The CDR3 reads CASRLDGPKWGYTF. The DNA for the CDR3 is TGTGCCAGCAGGTTAGACGGGCCCAAGTGGGGCTACACCTTC. V usage is TRBV12-3 or TRBV12-4 and J usage is TRBJ1-2; D unresolved. The CDR3 spans 14 residues.

This clonotype was counted only a few times. This may be a read error: a much more frequent sequence differs by one nucleotide. The chain joins TRBV7-9 to TRBJ2-3; tentatively, D is TRBD1 or TRBD2 (5 bases each). Trimming removed 6 bases from V and 5 bases from J, with 21 bases in between. This CDR3 spans 16 amino acids. Germline V gene data show CDR1 as SEHNR and CDR2 as FQNEAQ (reference sequence). CDR3: CASRTPPGTGIDTQYF. The CDR3 bases are TGTGCCAGCAGGACCCCCCCGGGGACGGGCATAGATACGCAGTATTTT.

This chain connects TRBV9 to TRBJ2-1; D not certain. The CDR3 sequence is 16 residues long. CDR1 and CDR2 (germline): SGDLS, YYNGEE. V shed 4 bases and J shed 6 bases, with 20 bases lying between them. The CDR3 DNA follows: TGTGCCAGCAGCTGCAGTGTCGGGCTTAGGTCCAATGAGCAGTTCTTC. It translates to CASSCSVGLRSNEQFF. The whole variable domain, remainder taken from reference TRBV9 and TRBJ2-1, is DSGVTQTPKHLITATGQRVTLRCSPRSGDLSVYWYQQSLDQGLQFLIQYYNGEERAKGNILERFSAQQFPDLHSELNLSSLELGDSALYFCASSCSVGLRSNEQFFGPGTRLTVL.

As for this clonotype: The junction does not match germline at one end; this may be a read error. J is TRBJ2-5 and V is TRBV4-1, with TRBD2 matching 9 bases. The V gene's germline CDR1 is MGHRA and CDR2 YSYEKL. This CDR3 is 14 amino acids long. In nucleotides, the CDR3 is TGTGCCAGCAGCCAAGATGTGCGGGAGGGGACCCAGTACTTC. Residues: CASSQDVREGTQYF.

On this clonotype: The junction shows a germline mismatch at one end, possibly a read error. V gene TRBV7-3 combines with J gene TRBJ2-1, with D possibly matching TRBD1 (6 bases). The CDR3 is made up of 15 amino acids. The germline V gene encodes CDR1 SGHTA and CDR2 FQGTGA. The CDR3 spells CASSQGMTGHYEQFF. The CDR3 region has the DNA TGCGCCAGCAGCCAAGGTATGACAGGACACTATGAGCAGTTCTTC.

The chain has TRBV12-3 or TRBV12-4 and TRBJ1-1; D may be TRBD1 (5 bases). Trimming took off 6 bases at V and 14 bases at J, with 19 bases between the two ends. The CDR3 totals 12 residues. CDR3 coding DNA: TGTGCCAGCAGCCGCGGCGACAGAAGGCTCTTCTTT. Encoded protein: CASSRGDRRLFF.

This clonotype has a handful of counts. The chain combines TRBV30 with TRBJ1-6; D possibly corresponds to TRBD1 (5 bases). This CDR3 comprises 16 residues. The V gene's germline CDR1 is GTSNPN and CDR2 SVGIG (reference sequence). V was trimmed by 3 bases and J by 1 base, leaving 13 bases between them. In DNA form, the CDR3 reads TGTGCCTGGAGCTTTAACCAGGGATCCTATAATTCACCCCTCCACTTT. It specifies CAWSFNQGSYNSPLHF.

This chain joins TRBV2 and TRBJ2-5; D unclear. The CDR3 covers 13 residues. V was shortened by 2 bases and J by 7 bases, with 11 bases between the two germline ends. From germline, CDR1 is SNHLY and CDR2 FYNNEI. CDR3 nucleotides: TGTGCCAGCAGTGAATCGGAGATGGGGACCCAGTACTTC. It specifies CASSESEMGTQYF.